These T cell receptor beta chains were read from a single sample in a study of blood T cell repertoires in COVID-19. Method: immunoSEQ multiplex PCR; TCRdb's copy keeps in-frame clones and lacks some. The sample comprises fewer than 200,000 clones, 82% of which are singletons, and about 7.8% rests with the top ten. Material for sequencing was peripheral blood. Receptors originate from a woman aged 55 to 70 with COVID-19, enrolled during active disease. Both conserved end residues are part of each CDR3. The D gene is left open where the match is weak. Not all rows give a size; the values are once, few, many and, for expanded clones, a class.

v_gene	d_gene	j_gene	abundance	CDR3aa	CDR3nt
TRBV5-1	TRBD2	TRBJ2-3	few	CASSRSGVNTDTQYF	TGCGCCAGCAGCCGTAGCGGGGTGAACACAGATACGCAGTATTTT
TRBV13	TRBD1	TRBJ2-1	.	CASSKGTGVYNEQFF	TGTGCCAGCAGCAAGGGGACAGGGGTCTACAATGAGCAGTTCTTC
TRBV5-1	TRBD1	TRBJ1-1	.	CASSTTGTVNTEAFF	TGCGCCAGCAGCACGACCGGGACAGTGAACACTGAAGCTTTCTTT
TRBV7-6	.	TRBJ1-5	.	CASSFEGAPQHF	TGTGCCAGCAGCTTCGAGGGTGCGCCCCAGCATTTT
TRBV10-3	.	TRBJ1-4	.	CAISESEDEKLFF	TGTGCCATCAGTGAGTCAGAGGATGAAAAACTGTTTTTT
TRBV28	TRBD1	TRBJ2-5	.	CASSIYRGLQETQYF	TGTGCCAGCAGCATCTACAGGGGCTTGCAAGAGACCCAGTACTTC
TRBV5-1	TRBD1	TRBJ2-7	.	CASGRDRLHEQYF	TGTGCCAGCGGCCGGGACAGGCTCCACGAGCAGTACTTC
TRBV24-1	TRBD1	TRBJ1-2	.	CAIADGQDYGYTF	TGTGCCATTGCCGACGGACAGGACTATGGCTACACCTTC
TRBV28	TRBD2	TRBJ2-5	.	CASSSSWEGRRETQYF	TGTGCCAGCAGTTCTTCATGGGAGGGGCGCAGGGAGACCCAGTACTTC
TRBV9	TRBD2	TRBJ2-6	.	CASGEGSGANVLTF	TGTGCCAGCGGGGAGGGGTCTGGGGCCAACGTCCTGACTTTC
TRBV19	.	TRBJ2-7	few	CASSPRTNAYEQYF	TGTGCCAGTAGTCCACGGACAAATGCCTACGAGCAGTACTTC
TRBV11-1	TRBD1	TRBJ1-6	few	CASSMTGYSPLHF	TGTGCCAGCAGCATGACAGGGTATTCACCCCTCCACTTT
TRBV18	TRBD2	TRBJ2-7	.	CASSPRASGSSYEQYF	TGTGCCAGCTCACCACGAGCTAGCGGAAGCTCCTACGAGCAGTACTTC
TRBV5-1	.	TRBJ1-6	.	CASSAGGQGNSPLHF	TGCGCCAGCAGCGCGGGGGGACAAGGTAATTCACCCCTCCACTTT
TRBV9	.	TRBJ1-2	few	CASSTATASYGYTF	TGTGCCAGCAGCACAGCGACAGCCTCCTATGGCTACACCTTC
TRBV27	TRBD1	TRBJ1-2	.	CASRSTGTVFSYTF	TGTGCCAGCAGATCAACCGGGACAGTATTTAGCTACACCTTC
TRBV27	.	TRBJ1-5	.	CASRNQGFNQPQHF	TGTGCCAGCAGGAACCAGGGGTTCAATCAGCCCCAGCATTTT
TRBV10-3	.	TRBJ2-5	.	CAINSGGETQYF	TGTGCCATCAATTCAGGGGGGGAGACCCAGTACTTC
TRBV3-1/TRBV3-2	TRBD2	TRBJ2-3	once	CASSPRGGAGADTQYF	TGTGCCAGCAGCCCCCGCGGGGGGGCGGGGGCAGATACGCAGTATTTT
TRBV10-1	.	TRBJ1-1	.	CASSESNGGTEAFF	TGCGCCAGCAGTGAGTCGAACGGGGGGACTGAAGCTTTCTTT
TRBV7-2	.	TRBJ2-7	.	CASSLSGVSSYEQYF	TGTGCCAGCAGCTTATCGGGAGTTTCGTCCTACGAGCAGTACTTC
TRBV19	TRBD1	TRBJ1-5	.	CASTSQGEGQPQHF	TGTGCCAGTACTTCACAGGGGGAGGGTCAGCCCCAGCATTTT
TRBV6-5	.	TRBJ1-2	few	CASSSTMRGWGYGYTF	TGTGCCAGCAGTTCAACCATGCGGGGGTGGGGCTATGGCTACACCTTC
TRBV7-3	.	TRBJ2-3	.	CASSLGAATDTQYF	TGTGCCAGCAGCTTAGGGGCCGCCACAGATACGCAGTATTTT
TRBV7-6	TRBD2	TRBJ2-2	.	CASSFQRGGDPGELFF	TGTGCCAGCAGCTTCCAGCGGGGGGGCGATCCCGGGGAGCTGTTTTTT
TRBV10-3	TRBD1	TRBJ1-2	.	CAISETRDSSYGYTF	TGTGCCATCAGTGAGACGCGGGACAGCTCCTATGGCTACACCTTC